The present T cell receptor beta chain was sequenced within a study of cytomegalovirus exposure and HLA in healthy donors. Study observations and caveats: DRB1 showed the most TCR associations and HLA-C the fewest in a later analysis, as rates varied by HLA locus. Previous analysis showed most TCR beta V segments were productive about 87% or about 30% of the time.

Likely unrecorded immune exposures existed in these nominally healthy donors. Worth noting for this clone: The antigen remains undetermined.

PCR employed 60 Vbeta and 13 Jbeta primers. Some clones are missing from TCRdb's copy, which holds only in-frame ones; the method was immunoSEQ multiplex PCR. Among fewer than 200,000 clones listed, 77% were seen once. The source of this sequence is a woman in her thirties or forties in good health and CMV-seropositive. Material for sequencing was PBMCs.

The CDR3 sequence: CSVVTGIAPNYGYTF. The DNA for the CDR3 is TGCAGCGTTGTGACAGGAATTGCCCCTAACTATGGCTACACCTTC. The chain uses TRBV29-1 and TRBJ1-2; D perhaps matches TRBD1 (6 bases). V lost 4 bases and J lost 0, with 15 bases in between. Germline CDR1 is SQVTM and CDR2 is ANQGSEA. This CDR3 region has 15 residues.